A selection of T cell receptor beta chains follows, all from one sample in a study of Ad26.COV2.S vaccination and SARS-CoV-2 variants. Assay: immunoSEQ multiplex PCR; the TCRdb copy retains only in-frame clones and omits some. The sample gives roughly 380,000 clones, roughly 91% of which show up once; more than 3% is in the top ten. The sequencing used peripheral blood, collected in a trial of Ad26.COV2.S vaccine versus placebo. These receptors all come from a person aged 18-65 years who received the Ad26.COV2.S COVID-19 vaccine or a placebo. The CDR3 runs from the conserved cysteine through the conserved F or W. D genes are given only for firm matches. Clone size is shown for a subset of rows, as once, few, many or a class of expanded clone.

d_call j_call v_call clone_size cdr3_nt cdr3_aa
TRBD1 TRBJ2-2 TRBV11-3 - TGTGCCAGCAGCCAGGGGACAGAGAACACCGGGGAGCTGTTTTTT CASSQGTENTGELFF
- TRBJ1-4 TRBV19 - TGTGCCAGTAGTATAGTAAACCCAGGGAAGAAGGAAAAACTGTTTTTT CASSIVNPGKKEKLFF
- TRBJ2-3 TRBV9 - TGTGCCAGCAGCCCGCCCACAGATACGCAGTATTTT CASSPPTDTQYF
- TRBJ1-2 TRBV7-9 few TGTGCCAGCAGCTTAGCAATACAGTTGGGGGCGAACTATGGCTACACCTTC CASSLAIQLGANYGYTF
- TRBJ2-6 TRBV3-1/TRBV3-2 many TGTGCCAGCAGCCACCGGAGGGACTCTGGGGCCAACGTCCTGACTTTC CASSHRRDSGANVLTF
- TRBJ1-1 TRBV6-6 - TGTGCCAGCAGACGAGAGCGGGGAAGTGGGGCGAACACTGAAGCTTTCTTT CASRRERGSGANTEAFF
- TRBJ1-2 TRBV19 - TGTGCCAGTTCAAGTCCTAGGGGTAACTATGGCTACACCTTC CASSSPRGNYGYTF
TRBD1 TRBJ1-1 TRBV9 - TGTGCCAGCAGCCCGGGACAGAGGAACACTGAAGCTTTCTTT CASSPGQRNTEAFF
- TRBJ1-4 TRBV5-4 - TGTGCCAGCAGCTTGCCGGGGGCGGCTAATGAAAAACTGTTTTTT CASSLPGAANEKLFF
- TRBJ1-5 TRBV5-4 few TGTGCCAGCAGCCCGGGACCTATCTTGGGAAATCAGCCCCAGCATTTT CASSPGPILGNQPQHF
TRBD1 TRBJ2-1 TRBV7-6 once TGTGCCAGCAGCTCGCCGGGACAGGGGAAGGGGGATTTCTTC CASSSPGQGKGDFF
- TRBJ1-6 TRBV4-3 - TGCGCCAGCAGCCAAGACGCCTCAGGAGGGTCCTATAATTCACCCCTCCACTTT CASSQDASGGSYNSPLHF
- TRBJ1-6 TRBV7-8 - TGTGCCAGCAGCCGGACAGCTGATAATTCACCCCTCCACTTT CASSRTADNSPLHF
- TRBJ1-4 TRBV10-3 - TGTGCCATCAGTGGGGAAGGAGAAAAACTGTTTTTT CAISGEGEKLFF
- TRBJ2-2 TRBV12-3/TRBV12-4 - TGTGCCAGCAGAGGGGGGAAGCTGTTTTTT CASRGGKLFF
- TRBJ1-1 TRBV30 - TGTGCCTGGAGTGTAAACAGAGGGAGAACTGAAGCTTTCTTT CAWSVNRGRTEAFF